This section outlines one T cell receptor (beta chain) sequence together with its context. Its matching antigen is unknown. For repertoire sequencing, the TCR beta CDR3 regions were amplified from RNA transcripts. First-round RT-PCR relied on HTBI primers, and a second-round multiplex PCR came next. TCRdb reanalysed the multiplex PCR reads using MiXCR and keeps one entry per CDR3 protein. The sample holds more than 300,000 distinct CDR3 sequences, 15% to 19% seen once. The CDR3 totals 9 residues. The ends were cut back, 8 bases at V and 11 bases at J, with 4 bases in the middle. CDR1 and CDR2 (germline): MNHEY, SVGAGI. The sample belongs to a study of Graves' ophthalmopathy and Graves' hyperthyroidism. For the study at large: Prior to any treatment, peripheral blood was collected at the time of initial diagnosis.

Hyperthyroidism was considered stable when no ophthalmopathy appeared within 18 months of follow-up. Newly diagnosed, the hyperthyroidism patients had under 2 months' duration and were aged 18 to 65. Study-wide points: Blood shared most expanded thyroid clonotypes above 0.001 frequency.

The specimen was peripheral blood. The source of this sequence is a woman younger than 30 with stable Graves' hyperthyroidism. This chain uses TRBV6-5 with TRBJ1-6; D call uncertain. The DNA for the CDR3 is TGTGCCAGCTCGCCACCCCTCCACTTT. It yields the protein CASSPPLHF.